The 24 T cell receptor beta chains presented below share a single source sample, sequenced in a study of T cells after posttransplantation cyclophosphamide. Clones were read by immunoSEQ multiplex PCR, and TCRdb kept only the in-frame ones, dropping some. The sample contains 40,000 to 60,000 clones, none of them singletons. The sample comprised PBMCs. These receptors originate from a man aged 35 to 55 in good health, CMV-negative, and a related stem cell transplant donor.

The table lists this clone with many counts. This rearrangement joins TRBV10-3 to TRBJ1-1; D unclear. V lost 4 bases and J 1 base, leaving 16 bases between the germline ends. This CDR3 has 16 residues. Germline lookup yields CDR1 ENHRY and CDR2 SYGVKD. The CDR3 sequence: CAISASFPEGNTEAFF. DNA of the CDR3: TGTGCCATCAGTGCGTCTTTTCCGGAGGGGAACACTGAAGCTTTCTTT.

This clone was detected ten times or more. The gene calls are TRBV5-1 and TRBJ2-7; no reliable D call. The V and J ends lost 4 bases and 2 bases respectively, with 16 bases between them. Germline V lookup: CDR1 SGHRS, CDR2 YFSETQ. The CDR3 is 15 amino acids. The CDR3 DNA reads as TGCGCCAGCAGCGATGAGCCTCTCCGCCCCTACGAGCAGTACTTC. Its protein is CASSDEPLRPYEQYF.

This clone was seen ten or more times. Sequence at one end of the junction differs from germline and may be a read error. J is TRBJ2-3 and V is TRBV11-2; TRBD2 is a possible D gene (5 bases). Per germline, CDR1 SGHAT and CDR2 FQNNGV. The CDR3 loop spans 14 amino acids. CDR3 in amino acids: CASSSPLLTGIGIF. The CDR3, as DNA: TGTGCCAGCAGCTCTCCCCTCTTAACCGGGATTGGCATTTTT.

This clone has ten or more counts. The rearrangement links TRBV11-2 to TRBJ1-5; 12 bases line up with TRBD1. There are 15 residues in the CDR3. V lost 6 bases to trimming and J lost 5 bases; unmatched junction nucleotides: 5. Germline lookup yields CDR1 SGHAT and CDR2 FQNNGV. CDR3 in amino acids: CASSSGTGGHQPQHF. Here the CDR3 DNA reads TGTGCCAGCAGTTCCGGGACAGGGGGCCATCAGCCCCAGCATTTT.

This clone was counted at least ten times. This sequence joins TRBV29-1 and TRBJ1-2, with 7 bases lining up with TRBD1. The CDR3 covers 17 residues. Per the germline V gene, CDR1 is SQVTM and CDR2 is ANQGSEA. The trim removed 1 base at V and 2 bases at J, leaving 13 bases unmatched. The chain's CDR3 is CSVEGRTKTGQNYGYTF. The CDR3 coding sequence is TGCAGCGTTGAAGGGCGGACTAAAACGGGACAGAACTATGGCTACACCTTC.

This clone was observed many times. The V and J genes are TRBV14 and TRBJ2-5; D is unclear. CDR1 and CDR2 from the germline V gene are SGHDN and FVKESK. V dropped 1 base and J dropped 5 bases, with 11 bases sitting between them. CDR3 length: 14 residues. In nucleotides, the CDR3 is TGTGCCAGCAGCCAAGGGCGAGCGTGGGAGACCCAGTACTTC. This sequence encodes CASSQGRAWETQYF.

This clone was counted ten times or more. V usage is TRBV5-1 and J usage is TRBJ2-1; TRBD2 matches at 12 bases. The CDR3 totals 14 residues. Trimming cost V 4 bases and J 12 bases; bases outside gene matches: 8. From germline, CDR1 is SGHRS and CDR2 YFSETQ. The CDR3 DNA is TGCGCCAGCAGCAATGGACTAGCGGGATCTATGCAGTTCTTC. Protein: CASSNGLAGSMQFF.

This clone was seen at least ten times. The V call is TRBV19, the J call TRBJ2-1, with 9 bases fitting TRBD2. Trimming cost V 7 bases and J 0 bases; bases outside gene matches: 7. The CDR3 is made up of 16 amino acids. Per the germline V gene, CDR1 is LNHDA and CDR2 is SQIVND (reference sequence). The CDR3 sequence: CASTTSGFSSYNEQFF. In nucleotides, the CDR3 is TGTGCCAGTACTACTAGCGGGTTCAGCTCCTACAATGAGCAGTTCTTC.

This clone was seen repeatedly, ten times or more. The chain carries TRBV5-6 and TRBJ2-1; a possible D gene is TRBD1 (5 bases). The germline V gene encodes CDR1 SGHDT and CDR2 YYEEEE. V dropped 0 bases and J dropped 15 bases, with 10 bases sitting between them. The CDR3 is 11 amino acids. The CDR3 DNA sequence: TGTGCCAGCAGCTTGGGGCGGCAGGGGTTCTTC. As protein: CASSLGRQGFF.

This clone has ten or more counts. The chain uses TRBV28 and TRBJ2-2, with D perhaps matching TRBD2 (6 bases). Germline CDR1 is MDHEN and CDR2 is SYDVKM. Trimming stripped 6 bases from V and 3 bases from J, with 11 bases between. This CDR3 is 14 amino acids long. The CDR3 DNA is TGTGCCAGCAGCCCACGGGGGTACACCGGGGAGCTGTTTTTT. Translated: CASSPRGYTGELFF.

This clone came up many times. The V and J genes are TRBV10-3 and TRBJ2-5; TRBD1 aligns across 9 bases. Germline CDR1 ENHRY, CDR2 SYGVKD. This CDR3 has 14 amino acids. The V gene end was trimmed by 6 bases and the J gene end by 5 bases; junction bases not matched to a gene: 7. CDR3 protein: CAIRRTGEEETQYF. The CDR3 DNA sequence: TGTGCCATCAGGAGGACAGGGGAGGAGGAGACCCAGTACTTC.

This clone was counted many times. The chain has TRBV18 and TRBJ2-1; D might be TRBD2 (5 bases). Germline CDR1 is KGHSH and CDR2 is LQKENI. The V end lost 6 bases, the J end lost 8 bases, and 8 bases lay between the germline ends. This CDR3 spans 11 amino acids. The CDR3, as DNA: TGTGCCAGCTCCAGCGGAGATGAGCAGTTCTTC. Translation: CASSSGDEQFF.

This clone was recorded at least ten times. The chain couples TRBV28 to TRBJ2-7; TRBD1 might be the D (6 bases). This CDR3 spans 14 amino acids. V was shortened by 6 bases and J by 5 bases, with 17 bases between the two germline ends. Germline CDR1 is MDHEN and CDR2 is SYDVKM. CDR3 coding DNA: TGTGCCAGCAGGACCCCCCCAGGGGATCACGAGCAGTACTTC. It specifies CASRTPPGDHEQYF. Full variable domain (outside the CDR3, taken from reference TRBV28 and TRBJ2-7): DVKVTQSSRYLVKRTGEKVFLECVQDMDHENMFWYRQDPGLGLRLIYFSYDVKMKEKGDIPEGYSVSREKKERFSLILESASTNQTSMYLCASRTPPGDHEQYFGPGTRLTVT.

This clone occurred many times. The J gene is TRBJ2-2, the V gene TRBV29-1; 10 bases agree with TRBD1. CDR1 SQVTM and CDR2 ANQGSEA come from the germline V gene. V was clipped by 6 bases and J by 4 bases; unmatched bases: 8. The CDR3 is 15 residues long. CDR3 sequence reads: CSVEYGTGVTGELFF. In nucleotides, the CDR3 is TGCAGCGTGGAATATGGGACAGGGGTCACCGGGGAGCTGTTTTTT.

This clone has a count of ten or more. V usage is TRBV2 and J usage is TRBJ2-3; 8 bases are shared with TRBD2. Trimming took 2 bases from V and 3 from J; bases not matched to a gene: 13. The CDR3 sequence is 18 residues long. The germline CDR1 and CDR2 sequences are SNHLY and FYNNEI. This chain's CDR3 is CASSELWGSSGSTDTQYF. CDR3 nucleotide sequence: TGTGCCAGCAGTGAATTGTGGGGGTCGAGCGGGAGTACAGATACGCAGTATTTT. The variable domain in full, completed from reference TRBV2 and TRBJ2-3, reads EPEVTQTPSHQVTQMGQEVILRCVPISNHLYFYWYRQILGQKVEFLVSFYNNEISEKSEIFDDQFSVERPDGSNFTLKIRSTKLEDSAMYFCASSELWGSSGSTDTQYFGPGTRLTVL.

This clone showed up many times. The chain carries TRBV18 and TRBJ2-1; TRBD2 might be the D (5 bases). In germline, CDR1 is KGHSH, CDR2 LQKENI. CDR3 size: 15 residues. V was trimmed by 3 bases and J by 0 bases, leaving 9 bases between them. CDR3 DNA: TGTGCCAGCTCACCGGAGGCCTCCTCCTACAATGAGCAGTTCTTC. The encoded protein is CASSPEASSYNEQFF.

This clone was recorded many times. The V and J genes are TRBV13 and TRBJ2-3; 9 nucleotides agree with TRBD1. The CDR3 consists of 15 residues. Germline assignment: CDR1 PRHDT and CDR2 FYEKMQ (reference sequence). V trimming: 5 bases; J trimming: 0 bases; junction bases outside the gene matches: 3. This CDR3 reads CASSRGQGSTDTQYF. CDR3 nucleotides: TGTGCCAGCAGCCGAGGACAGGGGAGCACAGATACGCAGTATTTT.

This clone was picked up many times. This chain links TRBV9 with TRBJ2-7, with D perhaps matching TRBD2 (6 bases). The CDR3 has 12 residues. Germline CDR1 and CDR2: SGDLS and YYNGEE. Trimming cost V 4 bases and J 6 bases, with 11 bases left between them. This CDR3 reads CASSSPAGEQYF. The CDR3 region has the DNA TGTGCCAGCAGCTCCCCAGCGGGCGAGCAGTACTTC.

This clone was observed many times. The chain links TRBV6-1 to TRBJ2-7, with D possibly matching TRBD1 (5 bases). This CDR3 has 13 residues. The germline CDR1 and CDR2 sequences are MNHNS and SASEGT. V was shortened by 7 bases and J by 7 bases, with 17 bases between the two germline ends. CDR3 coding DNA: TGTGCCAGCAACCCGACAGACCTCTTTGAGCAGTACTTC. Protein: CASNPTDLFEQYF.

V gene TRBV27 combines with J gene TRBJ2-7; tentative D call: TRBD2 (5 bases). This CDR3 comprises 12 residues. The V end was cut by 5 bases, the J end by 3 bases, with 8 bases between. CDR1 and CDR2 (germline): MNHEY, SMNVEV (reference sequence). CDR3 sequence reads: CASSIEGYEQYF. In DNA form, the CDR3 reads TGTGCCAGCAGTATTGAGGGCTACGAGCAGTACTTC.

This clone was seen many times. The rearrangement links TRBV28 to TRBJ2-3; TRBD2 agrees at 8 bases. The germline gives CDR1 MDHEN, CDR2 SYDVKM. Germline trimming cut 6 bases from V and 0 bases from J; bases unmatched to any gene: 2. The CDR3 totals 14 residues. This chain's CDR3 is CASSLAGSTDTQYF. The CDR3, as DNA: TGTGCCAGCAGCCTAGCGGGTAGCACAGATACGCAGTATTTT.

This clone appeared many times. This chain uses TRBV28 with TRBJ1-1, with TRBD1 matching 10 bases. The CDR3 loop spans 14 amino acids. From germline, CDR1 is MDHEN and CDR2 SYDVKM. Trimming took 3 bases from V and 7 from J; bases not matched to a gene: 5. CDR3 nucleotide sequence: TGTGCCAGCAGTTTCCGACAGGGGGCTGATGAAGCTTTCTTT. Translating gives CASSFRQGADEAFF.

In its sample, this clone was seen many times. This sequence joins TRBV7-6 and TRBJ2-1; D may be TRBD1 (6 bases). Germline V gene sequence: CDR1 SGHVS, CDR2 FNYEAQ. Trimming took off 3 bases at V and 7 bases at J, with 22 bases between the two ends. The CDR3 is 17 residues long. This CDR3 is CASSFMGAGVGANEQFF. The CDR3 DNA sequence: TGTGCCAGCAGCTTCATGGGGGCGGGCGTGGGGGCGAATGAGCAGTTCTTC.

This clone was counted at least ten times. The V call is TRBV5-4, the J call TRBJ1-5; D might be TRBD1 (5 bases). V was shortened by 1 base and J by 5 bases, with 7 bases between the two germline ends. The CDR3 sequence is 13 residues long. In germline, CDR1 is SGHNT, CDR2 YYREEE (reference sequence). The CDR3 sequence is CASSLKGDQPQHF. DNA for the CDR3: TGTGCCAGCAGCTTGAAAGGGGATCAGCCCCAGCATTTT.